These 8 T cell receptor beta chains originate from one sample sequenced in a study of spatial heterogeneity in lung cancer. The study's findings and limits: Tracking of tumor mutation counts was seen in expanded intratumoral alpha and beta TCR counts.

TCRdb re-analysed the 5' RACE reads in MiXCR, keeping a single row per CDR3 protein. Of about 5,100 distinct CDR3 sequences in the sample, approximately 6.6% were seen once. No antigen is known for these receptors. Noted time point: sample taken at primary tumor resection. The specimen comprised lung tumor tissue, sampled at surgery. These receptors all come from a female donor with early-stage non-small cell lung cancer.

This clonotype was picked up a small number of times. For a library built for alpha chains, this beta chain is a stray read; little rests on its size. The chain is built from TRBV12-3 or TRBV12-4 and TRBJ2-7; either TRBD1 or TRBD2 may fit D (5 bases each). With 1 base removed from V and 2 bases from J, the gap between germline ends came to 9 bases. This CDR3 contains 14 residues. This chain's CDR3 is CASSLGGIPYEQYF. CDR3 DNA sequence: TGTGCCAGCAGTTTAGGGGGGATCCCCTACGAGCAGTACTTC.

The sample holds many counts of this clonotype. This beta chain represents an off-target read in a library built for alpha chains; its size is of limited meaning. The chain recombines TRBV5-1 with TRBJ2-1, with TRBD1 matching 9 bases. This CDR3 spans 15 amino acids. Germline loops: CDR1 SGHRS, CDR2 YFSETQ. J lost 1 base, V lost 5 bases, and 4 bases had no gene match. The CDR3 DNA sequence: TGCGCCAGCAGTCCCGGACAGGGGTCCTACAATGAGCAGTTCTTC. This gives the protein CASSPGQGSYNEQFF.

This clonotype was detected many times. With the library built for alpha chains, this beta chain is off target and its frequency is not meaningful. The chain links TRBV20-1 to TRBJ2-3; 9 nucleotides agree with TRBD2. There are 14 residues in the CDR3. The V segment lost 3 bases and the J segment 7 bases; nucleotides outside the gene matches: 8. Germline-derived CDR1 and CDR2 are DFQATT and SNEGSKA (reference sequence). Here the CDR3 reads CSASMASGVHTQYF. DNA of the CDR3: TGCAGTGCTAGCATGGCTAGCGGGGTACATACGCAGTATTTT.

This clonotype was detected only a few times. One end of the junction is discordant with germline, which a read error may explain. A library made for alpha chains picked up this beta chain off target, so its size means little. The J gene is TRBJ1-1, the V gene TRBV20-1; TRBD1 might be the D (5 bases). The germline V gene encodes CDR1 DFQATT and CDR2 SNEGSKA (reference sequence). The CDR3 is 14 residues long. The CDR3 protein is CSVSGESSGTEVFF. The CDR3 DNA reads as TGCAGTGTGTCGGGGGAGAGTAGCGGCACTGAAGTTTTCTTT.

This clonotype came up many times. A library made for alpha chains picked up this beta chain off target, so its size means little. This chain joins TRBV12-3 or TRBV12-4 and TRBJ1-1; 7 nucleotides match TRBD1. The length of the CDR3 is 18 residues. V lost 2 bases and J lost 3; bases outside the gene matches: 15. The CDR3 bases are TGTGCCAGCAGTTTACGGGCCCGCCGAGACAGGGCATACACTGAAGCTTTCTTT. It encodes CASSLRARRDRAYTEAFF.

This clonotype was detected only a few times. Because the library targeted alpha chains, this beta chain is an off-target read whose size means little. The rearrangement uses TRBV6-1 and TRBJ2-3, with a possible D match to TRBD2 (5 bases). The CDR3 has 12 amino acids. The ends were cut back, 1 base at V and 6 bases at J, with 5 bases in the middle. Germline V CDR1 and CDR2: MNHNS, SASEGT. The CDR3 is CASSEGGDTQYF. The CDR3 DNA sequence: TGTGCCAGCAGTGAAGGCGGGGATACGCAGTATTTT.

This clonotype occurred many times. Within a library made for alpha chains, this beta chain is off target, and its count is uninformative. The chain combines TRBV28 with TRBJ2-7; TRBD1 matches 9 bases. The J segment lost 4 bases and the V segment lost 6 bases, leaving 10 bases of the junction unmatched. The CDR3 runs 15 residues. The V gene's germline CDR1 is MDHEN and CDR2 SYDVKM. CDR3: CASSMGGQGGYEQYF. The CDR3 DNA sequence: TGTGCCAGCAGCATGGGGGGACAGGGCGGGTACGAGCAGTACTTC.

By share, this clonotype ranks as medium-sized (0.01 to 0.1%). This beta chain came through as a stray read in a library set up for alpha chains, and its size says little. This rearrangement joins TRBV29-1 to TRBJ2-5; the match to TRBD1 covers 9 bases. V lost 7 bases, J lost 0 bases, and 3 bases stayed unmatched. This CDR3 region has 13 residues. The germline gives CDR1 SQVTM, CDR2 ANQGSEA. In DNA form, the CDR3 reads TGCAGCGCAGGGACAGGGAACCAAGAGACCCAGTACTTC. Protein sequence: CSAGTGNQETQYF.